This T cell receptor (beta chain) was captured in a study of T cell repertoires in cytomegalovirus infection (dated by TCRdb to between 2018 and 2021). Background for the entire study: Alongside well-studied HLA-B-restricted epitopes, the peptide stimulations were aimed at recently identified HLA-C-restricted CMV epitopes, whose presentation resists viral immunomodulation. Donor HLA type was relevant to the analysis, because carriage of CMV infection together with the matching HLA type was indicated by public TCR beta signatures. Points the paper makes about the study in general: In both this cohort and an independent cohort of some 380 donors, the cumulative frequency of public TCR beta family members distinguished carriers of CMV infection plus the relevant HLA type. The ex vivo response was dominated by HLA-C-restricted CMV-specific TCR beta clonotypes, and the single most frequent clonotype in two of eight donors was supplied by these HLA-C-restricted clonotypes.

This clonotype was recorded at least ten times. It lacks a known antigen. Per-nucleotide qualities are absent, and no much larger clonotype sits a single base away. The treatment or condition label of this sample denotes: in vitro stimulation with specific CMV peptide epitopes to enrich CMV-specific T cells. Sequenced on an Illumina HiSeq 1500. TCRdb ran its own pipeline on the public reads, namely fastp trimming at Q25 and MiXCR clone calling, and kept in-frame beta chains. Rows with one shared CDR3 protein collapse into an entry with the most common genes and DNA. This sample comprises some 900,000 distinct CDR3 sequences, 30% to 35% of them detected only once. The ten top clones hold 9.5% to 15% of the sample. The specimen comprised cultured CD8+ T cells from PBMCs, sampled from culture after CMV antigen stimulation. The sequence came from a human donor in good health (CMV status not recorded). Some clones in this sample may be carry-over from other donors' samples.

The sequenced DNA: TGTGCCAGCAGCCTACCACCAGGGGCGCGGACAGATACGCAGTATTTT. It specifies CASSLPPGARTDTQYF. The receptor chain draws on TRBV7-9 and TRBJ2-3, with a weak D call of TRBD1 (6 bases match). V lost 5 bases and J lost 3 bases; the stretch between them is 18 bases long. The CDR3 goes from the cysteine to the phenylalanine over 16 residues. Here the CDR3 DNA is all that survives: 48 bases in frame from base 1. The germline V gene encodes CDR1 SEHNR and CDR2 FQNEAQ (reference sequence).